Listed below are T cell receptor beta chains from one sample, sequenced in a study of T cell repertoires in cytomegalovirus infection. TCRdb itself ran the reads through MiXCR, one entry per CDR3 protein. This table holds more than 150,000 distinct CDR3 sequences, roughly a fifth found once. Material for sequencing was PBMCs. The origin of the receptors is a human donor in good health (CMV status not recorded). Some clones in this sample may be carry-over from other donors' samples. Each CDR3 is given with its conserved first and last residue. The D gene is left open where the match is weak. Not every row has a clone size; where given, it reads once, few, many or a size class.

J	D	size	V	CDR3	DNA
TRBJ2-1	TRBD2	many	TRBV7-2	CASSLPLAGGSHNEQFF	TGTGCCAGCAGCTTGCCGCTAGCGGGAGGGAGCCACAATGAGCAGTTCTTC
TRBJ1-5	NA	few	TRBV20-1	CSALRGMAGNQPQHF	TGCAGTGCTCTTAGGGGGATGGCGGGCAATCAGCCCCAGCATTTT
TRBJ1-2	NA	NA	TRBV6-5	CASRGSADSVHGYTF	TGTGCCAGCAGGGGCAGTGCGGACAGCGTTCATGGCTACACCTTC
TRBJ2-5	TRBD1	few	TRBV10-3	CAISRTGSFGETQYF	TGTGCCATCAGTCGGACAGGGAGTTTCGGAGAGACCCAGTACTTC
TRBJ2-3	NA	NA	TRBV5-1	CASSPARIGTDTQYF	TGCGCCAGCAGCCCCGCCAGGATTGGCACAGATACGCAGTATTTT
TRBJ2-4	TRBD2	few	TRBV5-4	CASSPGTSGSGHIQYF	TGTGCCAGCAGCCCTGGGACTAGCGGGAGTGGGCACATTCAGTACTTC
TRBJ2-3	NA	NA	TRBV7-2	CASSLGTRSTDTQYF	TGTGCCAGCAGCTTAGGGACACGGAGCACAGATACGCAGTATTTT
TRBJ2-3	TRBD2	many	TRBV7-2	CASSYRPAGGSTDTQYF	TGTGCCAGCAGCTACCGCCCTGCGGGAGGGAGCACAGATACGCAGTATTTT
TRBJ2-7	TRBD1	once	TRBV9	CASSVTGDRVDEQYF	TGTGCCAGCAGCGTGACCGGGGACAGGGTGGACGAGCAGTACTTC
TRBJ1-1	NA	many	TRBV6-5	CASSYSGTLLNTEAFF	TGTGCCAGCAGTTACTCAGGAACCCTTTTGAACACTGAAGCTTTCTTT
TRBJ2-7	NA	many	TRBV28	CASSLSVREQYF	TGTGCCAGCAGTTTATCGGTTCGCGAGCAGTACTTC
TRBJ2-3	TRBD2	few	TRBV7-3	CASSLSSGGASDTQYF	TGTGCCAGCAGCTTATCTAGCGGGGGGGCGTCAGATACGCAGTATTTT
TRBJ2-7	NA	NA	TRBV12-3/TRBV12-4	CASGTRESYEQYF	TGTGCCAGCGGAACGAGGGAATCCTACGAGCAGTACTTC
TRBJ2-3	NA	many	TRBV7-2	CASSFQPRSTTDTQYF	TGTGCCAGCAGCTTTCAACCCCGTTCGACCACAGATACGCAGTATTTT
TRBJ2-7	TRBD2	few	TRBV20-1	CSAREYGGRFDEQYF	TGCAGTGCTAGAGAATACGGCGGGAGGTTCGACGAGCAGTACTTC
TRBJ2-7	NA	NA	TRBV20-1	CSANASPYEQYF	TGCAGTGCAAACGCCAGTCCCTACGAGCAGTACTTC
TRBJ2-7	NA	NA	TRBV9	CASSEGHREGEQYF	TGTGCCAGCAGCGAGGGTCACAGGGAAGGCGAGCAGTACTTC
TRBJ1-1	NA	once	TRBV20-1	CSARESGRPNTEAFF	TGCAGTGCTAGAGAGTCGGGCAGGCCGAACACTGAAGCTTTCTTT
TRBJ2-7	NA	NA	TRBV30	CAWSGGTSLGEQYF	TGTGCCTGGAGTGGGGGGACCTCGCTCGGAGAGCAGTACTTC
TRBJ2-5	TRBD1	NA	TRBV5-4	CASSSTGQGGQETQYF	TGTGCCAGCAGCTCCACCGGACAGGGCGGGCAAGAGACCCAGTACTTC
TRBJ1-1	NA	NA	TRBV2	CASSDRGSGTEAFF	TGTGCCAGCAGTGATCGGGGTTCGGGAACTGAAGCTTTCTTT
TRBJ2-5	TRBD1	NA	TRBV6-5	CASRQGAGVQTQYF	TGTGCCAGCAGACAGGGGGCCGGGGTGCAGACCCAGTACTTC